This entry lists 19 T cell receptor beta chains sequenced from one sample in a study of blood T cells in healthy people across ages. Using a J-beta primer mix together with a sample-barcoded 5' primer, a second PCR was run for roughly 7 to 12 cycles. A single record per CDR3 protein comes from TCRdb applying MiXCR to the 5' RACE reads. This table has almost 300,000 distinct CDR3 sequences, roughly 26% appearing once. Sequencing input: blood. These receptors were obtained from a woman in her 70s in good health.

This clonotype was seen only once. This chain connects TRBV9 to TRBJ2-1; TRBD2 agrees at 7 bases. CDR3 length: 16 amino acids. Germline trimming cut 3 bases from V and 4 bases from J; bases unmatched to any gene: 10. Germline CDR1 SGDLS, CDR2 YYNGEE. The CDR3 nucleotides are TGTGCCAGCAGCGCTCAGACGGCTAGCGGTTACAATGAGCAGTTCTTC. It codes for CASSAQTASGYNEQFF.

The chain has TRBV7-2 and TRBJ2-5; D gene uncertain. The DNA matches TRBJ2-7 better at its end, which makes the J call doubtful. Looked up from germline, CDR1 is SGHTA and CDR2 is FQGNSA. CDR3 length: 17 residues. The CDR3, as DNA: TGTGCCAGCAGCTTAGCGGCTATCGCCTTGGGCTCCTACGAGCAGTACTTC. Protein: CASSLAAIALGSYEQYF.

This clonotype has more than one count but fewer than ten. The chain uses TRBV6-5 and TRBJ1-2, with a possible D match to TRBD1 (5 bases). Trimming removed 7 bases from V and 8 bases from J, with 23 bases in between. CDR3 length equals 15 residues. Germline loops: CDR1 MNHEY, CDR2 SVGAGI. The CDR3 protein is CASITFGGDLEGYTF. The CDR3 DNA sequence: TGTGCCAGCATCACCTTTGGCGGGGACCTGGAAGGCTACACCTTC.

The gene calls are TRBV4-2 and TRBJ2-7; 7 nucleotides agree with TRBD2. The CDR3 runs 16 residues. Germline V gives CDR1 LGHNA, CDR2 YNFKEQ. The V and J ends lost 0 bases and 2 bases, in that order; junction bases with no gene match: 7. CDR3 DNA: TGTGCCAGCAGCCAAGATTGGAGCGGGGCCGCCTACGAGCAGTACTTC. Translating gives CASSQDWSGAAYEQYF.

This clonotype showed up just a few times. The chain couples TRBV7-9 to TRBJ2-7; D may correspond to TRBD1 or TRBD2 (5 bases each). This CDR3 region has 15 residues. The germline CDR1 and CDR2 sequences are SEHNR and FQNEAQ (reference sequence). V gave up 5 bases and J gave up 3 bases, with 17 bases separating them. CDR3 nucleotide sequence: TGTGCCAGCAGCCCCAAGGGGCTAGCCGGCTACGAGCAGTACTTC. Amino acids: CASSPKGLAGYEQYF.

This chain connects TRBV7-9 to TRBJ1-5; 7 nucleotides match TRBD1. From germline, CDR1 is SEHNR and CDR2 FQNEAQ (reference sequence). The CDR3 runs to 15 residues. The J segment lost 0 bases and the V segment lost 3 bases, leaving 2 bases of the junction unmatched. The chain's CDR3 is CASSLTGTSNQPQHF. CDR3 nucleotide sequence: TGTGCCAGCAGCTTGACAGGGACTAGCAATCAGCCCCAGCATTTT.

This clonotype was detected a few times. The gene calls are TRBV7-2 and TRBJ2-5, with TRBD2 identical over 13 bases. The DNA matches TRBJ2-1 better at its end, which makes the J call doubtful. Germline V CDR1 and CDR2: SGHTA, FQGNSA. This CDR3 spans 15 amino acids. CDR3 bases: TGTGCCAGCAGCTCCCGACTAGCGGGAGGTAATGAGCAGTTCTTC. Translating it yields CASSSRLAGGNEQFF.

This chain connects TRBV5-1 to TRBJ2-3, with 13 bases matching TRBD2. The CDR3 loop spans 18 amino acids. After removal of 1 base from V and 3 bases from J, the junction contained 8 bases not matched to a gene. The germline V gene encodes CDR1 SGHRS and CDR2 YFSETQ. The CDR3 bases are TGCGCCAGCAGCTTGAGACTAGCGGGGGGTCCGAGGACAGATACGCAGTATTTT. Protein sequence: CASSLRLAGGPRTDTQYF.

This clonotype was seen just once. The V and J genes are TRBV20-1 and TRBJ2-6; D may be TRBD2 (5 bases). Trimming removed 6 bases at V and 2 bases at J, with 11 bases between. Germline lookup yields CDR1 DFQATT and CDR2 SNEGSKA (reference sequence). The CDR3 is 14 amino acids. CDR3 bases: TGCAGTGCCGGCGGAGGAACTGGGGCCAACGTCCTGACTTTC. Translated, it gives CSAGGGTGANVLTF.

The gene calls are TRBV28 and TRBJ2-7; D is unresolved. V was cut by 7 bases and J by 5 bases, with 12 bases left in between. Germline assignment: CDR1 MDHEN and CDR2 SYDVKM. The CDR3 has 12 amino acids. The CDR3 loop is CASNVGENEQYF. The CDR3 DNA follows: TGTGCCAGCAATGTTGGTGAGAACGAGCAGTACTTC.

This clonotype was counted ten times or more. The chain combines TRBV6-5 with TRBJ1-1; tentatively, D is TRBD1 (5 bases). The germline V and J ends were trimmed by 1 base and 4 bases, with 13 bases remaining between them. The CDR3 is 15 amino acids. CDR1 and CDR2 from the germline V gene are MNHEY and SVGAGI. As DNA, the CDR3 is TGTGCCAGCAGTTACTACCACCGGGACGTCACTGAAGCTTTCTTT. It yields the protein CASSYYHRDVTEAFF.

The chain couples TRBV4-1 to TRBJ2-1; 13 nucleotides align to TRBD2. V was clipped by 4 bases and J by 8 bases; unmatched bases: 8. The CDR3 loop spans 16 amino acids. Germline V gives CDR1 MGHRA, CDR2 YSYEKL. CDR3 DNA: TGCGCCAGCAGCCCTTCCGGGACTAGCGGGACCGATGAGCAGTTCTTC. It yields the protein CASSPSGTSGTDEQFF.

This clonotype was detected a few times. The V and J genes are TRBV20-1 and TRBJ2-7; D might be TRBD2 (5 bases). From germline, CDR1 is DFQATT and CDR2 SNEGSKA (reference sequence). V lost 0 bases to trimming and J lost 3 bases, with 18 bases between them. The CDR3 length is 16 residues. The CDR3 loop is CSARDMVSSGYYEQYF. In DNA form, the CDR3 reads TGCAGTGCTAGAGATATGGTGTCGAGCGGATACTACGAGCAGTACTTC.

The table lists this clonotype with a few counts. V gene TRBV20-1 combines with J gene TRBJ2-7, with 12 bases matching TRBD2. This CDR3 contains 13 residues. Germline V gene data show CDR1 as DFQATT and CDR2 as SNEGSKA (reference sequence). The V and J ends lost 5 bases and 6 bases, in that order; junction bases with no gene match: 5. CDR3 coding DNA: TGCAGTGCTTCAGGACTAGCGGGACTCGAGCAGTACTTC. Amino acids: CSASGLAGLEQYF.

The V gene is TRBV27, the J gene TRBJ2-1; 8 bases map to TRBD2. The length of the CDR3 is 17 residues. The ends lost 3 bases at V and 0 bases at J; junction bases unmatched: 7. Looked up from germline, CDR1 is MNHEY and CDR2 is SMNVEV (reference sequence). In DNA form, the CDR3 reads TGTGCCAGCAGTTTCGGCGGGAGGCCTAGCTCCTACAATGAGCAGTTCTTC. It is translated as CASSFGGRPSSYNEQFF.

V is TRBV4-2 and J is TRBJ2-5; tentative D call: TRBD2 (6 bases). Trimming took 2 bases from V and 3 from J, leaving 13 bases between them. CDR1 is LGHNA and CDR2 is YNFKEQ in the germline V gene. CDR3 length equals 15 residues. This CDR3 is CASSQKRRDEETQYF. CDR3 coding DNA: TGTGCCAGCAGCCAAAAGAGGAGGGATGAAGAGACCCAGTACTTC.

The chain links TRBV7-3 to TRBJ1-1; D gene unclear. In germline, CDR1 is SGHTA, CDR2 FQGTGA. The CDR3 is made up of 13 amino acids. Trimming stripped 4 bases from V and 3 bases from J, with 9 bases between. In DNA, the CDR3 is TGTGCCAGCAGCTCCGGGCCCTACACTGAAGCTTTCTTT. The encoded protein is CASSSGPYTEAFF.

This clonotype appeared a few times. The CDR3 nucleotides read TGTGCCAGCAGGGGGGATAGTTCTTTGAAGACCCAGTACTTC. It translates to CASRGDSSLKTQYF. This chain connects TRBV12-3 or TRBV12-4 to TRBJ2-5; D may correspond to TRBD1 or TRBD2 (5 bases each). The CDR3 extends over 14 amino acids. V was trimmed by 6 bases and J by 6 bases, leaving 17 bases between them.

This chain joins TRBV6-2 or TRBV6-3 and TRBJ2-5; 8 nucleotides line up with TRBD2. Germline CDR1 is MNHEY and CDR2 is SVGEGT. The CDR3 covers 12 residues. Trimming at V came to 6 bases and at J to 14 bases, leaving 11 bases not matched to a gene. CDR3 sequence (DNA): TGTGCCAGCAGCTTATCCGGACTAGCTAATTACTTC. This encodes CASSLSGLANYF.